The following is a T cell receptor beta chain sequence with its context. Its antigen is as yet unknown. The data derive from a study of T cell responses to AZD1222 COVID-19 vaccine. TCRdb keeps only in-frame clones here, not all; method: immunoSEQ multiplex PCR. The sample lists about 170,000 clones, more than 85% occurring once. With 10 bases clipped from V and 1 base from J, the junction kept 6 bases outside the gene matches. The CDR3 runs to 14 residues. CDR1 and CDR2 from the germline V gene are WNHNN and SYGVQD (reference sequence). Overall study results and limits: Among vaccine-associated CD4 TCRs, coverage spanned spike, with dominance at 160-218 and 743-854. Seropositivity was recorded at baseline in only five to seven AZD1222 recipients. Most donors were white British, females outnumbered males, and clonal diversity was possibly underestimated.

The sequence was obtained from an adult in good health. The sequences come from peripheral blood, collected on day 0 of AZD1222 vaccination. The rearrangement links TRBV10-1 to TRBJ2-2; the match to TRBD1 covers 7 bases. The CDR3 reads CATRTGQNTGELFF. The CDR3 bases are TGCGCCACTCGGACAGGTCAGAACACCGGGGAGCTGTTTTTT.